The next 5 T cell receptor beta chains were all read from a single sample in a study of cytomegalovirus exposure and HLA in healthy donors. It was with 60 Vbeta and 13 Jbeta primers that the PCR ran. Data came from immunoSEQ multiplex PCR; TCRdb stores just in-frame clones and leaves some out. The sample includes around 180,000 clones, more than 70% of them seen just once. Sequenced input: PBMCs. The receptors were gathered from a boy under 18 in good health and CMV-seronegative.

The chain employs TRBV29-1 and TRBJ2-1; D may be TRBD2 (6 bases). The germline CDR1 and CDR2 sequences are SQVTM and ANQGSEA. The CDR3 loop spans 13 amino acids. The DNA of the CDR3 is TGCAACCGAAGGAGGGCCCTGAGCTATGAGCAGTTCTTC. Translating it yields CNRRRALSYEQFF.

The J gene is TRBJ2-1, the V gene TRBV4-1; 7 nucleotides line up with TRBD2. Germline V gene sequence: CDR1 MGHRA, CDR2 YSYEKL. The trim removed 0 bases at V and 4 bases at J, leaving 6 bases unmatched. The CDR3 is 16 residues long. CDR3 protein: CASSQEGTTRYNEQFF. The CDR3 DNA sequence: TGCGCCAGCAGCCAAGAAGGGACTACCAGATACAATGAGCAGTTCTTC.

The V call is TRBV19, the J call TRBJ1-2, with D possibly TRBD1 on 5 matching bases. Trimming removed 5 bases at V and 7 bases at J, with 8 bases between. The CDR3 is 11 residues long. Germline lookup yields CDR1 LNHDA and CDR2 SQIVND (reference sequence). The CDR3 here is CASSGGGGYTF. The CDR3 bases are TGTGCCAGTAGTGGGGGAGGTGGCTACACCTTC.

The V and J genes are TRBV2 and TRBJ1-5; 9 nucleotides match TRBD1. Trimming took 10 bases from V and 7 from J; bases not matched to a gene: 11. The germline V gene has CDR1 SNHLY and CDR2 FYNNEI. CDR3 length equals 14 residues. The CDR3 here is CATQPGQGNQPQHF. The CDR3, as DNA: TGTGCCACCCAACCGGGACAGGGTAACCAGCCCCAGCATTTT.

The chain recombines TRBV30 with TRBJ1-1; unclear D gene. This CDR3 spans 14 amino acids. Trimming left V 0 bases short and J 8 bases short, with 16 bases between. Germline V gene lookup returns CDR1 GTSNPN and CDR2 SVGIG (reference sequence). The CDR3, as DNA: TGTGCCTGGAGTGTTTCGTTTTTGGTGAGGGAAGCTTTCTTT. Residues: CAWSVSFLVREAFF.